This T cell receptor beta chain was captured in a study of blood T cell repertoires in COVID-19. Study information: Nucleic acid was either cDNA or gDNA, and it came from T cells, B-cell-depleted T cells, or PBMCs.

Participants' own reports of clinical history determined their cohort assignment. Cohort 3 recovered donors had two negative PCRs, clearance, or symptom resolution. TCRdb's table, derived via immunoSEQ multiplex PCR, lists solely in-frame clones and lacks some. The sample includes about 300,000 clones, 90% seen only once; the top ten take 0.95% to 1.3%. The V and J ends lost 8 bases and 0 bases respectively, with 10 bases between them. CDR1 and CDR2 (germline): MDHEN, SYDVKM. The CDR3 extends over 13 amino acids. The source of this sequence is a woman aged 25-40 years who had recovered from COVID-19. The source material was PBMCs or T cells enriched from blood (not recorded which). The chain is built from TRBV28 and TRBJ1-2; D not resolved. CDR3 sequence reads: CASYNFTNYGYTF. The CDR3 coding sequence is TGTGCCAGCTACAATTTTACTAACTATGGCTACACCTTC.